A single sample gave rise to the 2 T cell receptor beta chains below, sequenced in a study of cytomegalovirus exposure and HLA in healthy donors. 60 Vbeta and 13 Jbeta primers were used in PCR. Data came from immunoSEQ multiplex PCR; TCRdb stores just in-frame clones and leaves some out. The sample records around 78,000 clones, 84% being singletons. The specimen was PBMCs. These receptors all come from a woman in her forties or fifties in good health and CMV-seronegative.

The chain has TRBV13 and TRBJ2-7; no definite D call. Trimming removed 6 bases at V and 5 bases at J, with 14 bases between. Germline CDR1 reads PRHDT; CDR2 reads FYEKMQ (reference sequence). CDR3 length: 13 residues. This chain's CDR3 is CASSSDTTHEQYF. The CDR3 coding sequence is TGTGCCAGCAGTTCCGACACGACGCACGAGCAGTACTTC.

This chain connects TRBV5-6 to TRBJ1-2, with TRBD1 identical over 8 bases. With 3 bases clipped from V and 3 bases from J, the junction kept 7 bases outside the gene matches. From germline, CDR1 is SGHDT and CDR2 YYEEEE. The length of the CDR3 is 15 residues. The CDR3 sequence is CASSSYQGAYYGYTF. CDR3 in DNA: TGTGCCAGCAGCTCTTATCAGGGGGCCTACTATGGCTACACCTTC. Based on the CDR3 plus reference TRBV5-6 and TRBJ1-2, the full variable domain is DAGVTQSPTHLIKTRGQQVTLRCSPKSGHDTVSWYQQALGQGPQFIFQYYEEEERQRGNFPDRFSGHQFPNYSSELNVNALLLGDSALYLCASSSYQGAYYGYTFGSGTRLTVV.